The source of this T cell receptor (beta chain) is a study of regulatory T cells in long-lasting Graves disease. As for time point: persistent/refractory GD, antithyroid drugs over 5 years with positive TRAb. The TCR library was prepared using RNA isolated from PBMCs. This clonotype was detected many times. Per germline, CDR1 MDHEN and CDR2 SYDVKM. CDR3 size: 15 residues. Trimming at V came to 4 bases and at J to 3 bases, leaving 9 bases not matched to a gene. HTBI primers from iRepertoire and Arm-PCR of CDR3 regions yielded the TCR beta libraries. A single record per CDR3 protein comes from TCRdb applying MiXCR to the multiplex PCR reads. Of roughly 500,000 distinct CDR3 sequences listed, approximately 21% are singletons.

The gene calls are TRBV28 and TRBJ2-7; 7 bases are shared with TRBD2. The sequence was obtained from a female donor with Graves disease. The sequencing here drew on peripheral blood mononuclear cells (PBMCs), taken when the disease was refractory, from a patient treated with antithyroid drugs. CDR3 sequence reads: CASSSTGTTHYEQYF. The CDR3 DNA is TGTGCCAGCAGTTCCACCGGGACTACGCACTACGAGCAGTACTTC.